This TCR beta chain comes out of a study of cytomegalovirus exposure and HLA in healthy donors. Study as a whole: The use of the same platform for the 110 or so validation repertoires and the approximately 670 first-cohort repertoires was reported by a later analysis.

Libraries were prepared by immunoSEQ multiplex PCR; TCRdb keeps only in-frame clonotypes and omits some of them. The repertoire holds fewer than 250,000 clones, around nine tenths seen once, with about 3% in the top ten. On this clone itself: Its target is unknown.

Study-level findings and limits: Published work reported that the classifier diagnosed cytomegalovirus status with high specificity and sensitivity. In vitro experiments confirmed that three CMV-associated chains were specific for CMV antigens.

Between the trimmed V and J ends, which lost 2 bases and 5 bases, there was a span of 12 bases. Germline CDR1 reads MNHEY; CDR2 reads SMNVEV (reference sequence). The CDR3 extends over 15 amino acids. Donors came from a validation cohort of about 110 subjects, distinct from the first 666-subject cohort. The chain recombines TRBV27 with TRBJ2-2, with D perhaps TRBD1 (6 bases). The receptor was derived from a man younger than 35 in good health and CMV-seronegative. The sequenced sample was PBMCs. This CDR3 reads CASSLTQGWTGELFF. The DNA for the CDR3 is TGTGCCAGCAGTTTAACACAGGGTTGGACCGGGGAGCTGTTTTTT.